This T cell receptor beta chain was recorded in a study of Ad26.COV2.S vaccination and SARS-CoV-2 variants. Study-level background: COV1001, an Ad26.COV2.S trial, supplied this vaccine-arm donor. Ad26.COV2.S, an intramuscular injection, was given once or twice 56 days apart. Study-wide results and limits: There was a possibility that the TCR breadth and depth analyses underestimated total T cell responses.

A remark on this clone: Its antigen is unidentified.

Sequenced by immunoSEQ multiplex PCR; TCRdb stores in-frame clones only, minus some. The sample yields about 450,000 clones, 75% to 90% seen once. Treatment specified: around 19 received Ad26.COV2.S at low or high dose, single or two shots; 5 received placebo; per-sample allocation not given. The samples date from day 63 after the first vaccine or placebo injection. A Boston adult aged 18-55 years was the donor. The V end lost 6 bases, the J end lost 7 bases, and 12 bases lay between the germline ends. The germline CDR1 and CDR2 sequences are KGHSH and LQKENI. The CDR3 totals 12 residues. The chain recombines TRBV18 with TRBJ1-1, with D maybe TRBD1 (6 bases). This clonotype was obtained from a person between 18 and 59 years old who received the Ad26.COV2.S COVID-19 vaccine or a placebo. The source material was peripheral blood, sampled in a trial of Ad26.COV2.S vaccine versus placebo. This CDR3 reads CASSPRQDEAFF. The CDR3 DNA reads TGTGCCAGCTCTCCCCGACAGGATGAAGCTTTCTTT.